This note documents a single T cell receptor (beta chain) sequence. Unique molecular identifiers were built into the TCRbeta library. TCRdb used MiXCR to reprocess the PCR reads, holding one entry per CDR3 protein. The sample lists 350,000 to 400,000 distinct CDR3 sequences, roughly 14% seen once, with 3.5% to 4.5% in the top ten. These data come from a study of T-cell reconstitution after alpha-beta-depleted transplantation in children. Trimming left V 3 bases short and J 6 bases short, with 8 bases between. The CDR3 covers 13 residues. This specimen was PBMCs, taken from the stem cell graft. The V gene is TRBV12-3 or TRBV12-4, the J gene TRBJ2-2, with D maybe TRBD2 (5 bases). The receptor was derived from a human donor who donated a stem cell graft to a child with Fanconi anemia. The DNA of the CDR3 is TGTGCCAGCAGTTTTCTAGCAGCCGGGGAGCTGTTTTTT. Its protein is CASSFLAAGELFF.